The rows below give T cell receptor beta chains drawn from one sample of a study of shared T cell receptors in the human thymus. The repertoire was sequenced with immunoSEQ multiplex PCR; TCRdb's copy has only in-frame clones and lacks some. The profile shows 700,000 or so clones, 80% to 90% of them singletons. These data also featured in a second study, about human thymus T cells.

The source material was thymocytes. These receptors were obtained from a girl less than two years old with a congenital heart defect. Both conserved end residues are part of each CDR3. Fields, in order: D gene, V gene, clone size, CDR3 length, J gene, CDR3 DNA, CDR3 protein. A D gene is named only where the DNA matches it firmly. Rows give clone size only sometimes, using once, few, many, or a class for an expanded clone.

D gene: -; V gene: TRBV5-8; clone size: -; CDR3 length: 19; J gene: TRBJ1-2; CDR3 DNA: TGTGCCAGCAGCTTGGCCCCCCTATACAGGGTGGTGGGACCCTATGGCTACACCTTC; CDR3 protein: CASSLAPLYRVVGPYGYTF
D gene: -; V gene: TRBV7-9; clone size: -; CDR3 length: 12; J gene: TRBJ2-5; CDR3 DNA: TGTGCCAGCAGCAGAAGAGGAGAGACCCAGTACTTC; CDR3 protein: CASSRRGETQYF
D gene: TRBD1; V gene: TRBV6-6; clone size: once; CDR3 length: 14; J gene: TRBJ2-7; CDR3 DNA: TGTGCCAGCAACCCCGGGACAGGGGATTACGAGCAGTACTTC; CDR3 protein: CASNPGTGDYEQYF
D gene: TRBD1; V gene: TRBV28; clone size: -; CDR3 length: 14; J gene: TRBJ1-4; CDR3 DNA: TGTGCCAGCAGTGGGTCGGGACAGAATGAAAAACTGTTTTTT; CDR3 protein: CASSGSGQNEKLFF
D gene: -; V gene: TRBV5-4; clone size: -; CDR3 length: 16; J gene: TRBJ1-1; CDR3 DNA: TGTGCCAGCAGCTCGGGGTTACAGGGACGGGACACTGAAGCTTTCTTT; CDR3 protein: CASSSGLQGRDTEAFF
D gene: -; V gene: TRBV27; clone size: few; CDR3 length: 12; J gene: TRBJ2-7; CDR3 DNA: TGTGCCAGCAGTGGGACACGTTACGAGCAGTACTTC; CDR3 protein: CASSGTRYEQYF
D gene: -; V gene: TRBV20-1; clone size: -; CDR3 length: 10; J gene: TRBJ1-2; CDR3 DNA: TGCAGTGCTGGAGAACAGGGAACCCGCTTC; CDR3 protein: CSAGEQGTRF
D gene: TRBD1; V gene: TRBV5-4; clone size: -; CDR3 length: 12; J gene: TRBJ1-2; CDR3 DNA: TGTGCCAGCAGCTTGGCAGGGGGAGGCTACACCTTC; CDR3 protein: CASSLAGGGYTF
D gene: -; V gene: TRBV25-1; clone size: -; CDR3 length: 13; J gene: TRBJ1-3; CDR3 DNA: TGTGCCAGCAGGTTTCAGGGGGGAAACACCATATATTTT; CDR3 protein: CASRFQGGNTIYF
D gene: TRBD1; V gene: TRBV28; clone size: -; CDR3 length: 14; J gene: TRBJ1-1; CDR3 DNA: TGTGCCAGCAGTTCCAGACAGGGTGACACTGAAGCTTTCTTT; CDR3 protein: CASSSRQGDTEAFF
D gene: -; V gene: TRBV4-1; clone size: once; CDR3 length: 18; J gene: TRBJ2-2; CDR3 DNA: TGCGCCAGCAGCCAAGATCGGGCTAAAGACAGATACACCGGGGAGCTGTTTTTT; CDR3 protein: CASSQDRAKDRYTGELFF
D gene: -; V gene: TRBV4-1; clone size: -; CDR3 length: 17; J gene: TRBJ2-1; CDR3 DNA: TGCGCCAGCAGCCAAGAGGGCCTCCTTGAACCAGGGATTCTGAAGTTCTTC; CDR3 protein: CASSQEGLLEPGILKFF
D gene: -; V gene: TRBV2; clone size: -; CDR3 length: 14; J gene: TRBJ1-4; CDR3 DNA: TGTGCCAGCAAAACAAGGCAGGATCATGAAAAACTGTTTTTT; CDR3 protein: CASKTRQDHEKLFF
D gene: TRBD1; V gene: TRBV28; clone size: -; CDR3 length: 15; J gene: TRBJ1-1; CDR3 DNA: TGTGCCAGCAGTAGTCCGCCAGGGGGATACACTGAAGCTTTCTTT; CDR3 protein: CASSSPPGGYTEAFF
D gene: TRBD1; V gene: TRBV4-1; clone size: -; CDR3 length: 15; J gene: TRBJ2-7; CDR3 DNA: TGCGCCAGCAGCCCTCGGACAGGGAGCTCCTACGAGCAGTACTTC; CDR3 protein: CASSPRTGSSYEQYF
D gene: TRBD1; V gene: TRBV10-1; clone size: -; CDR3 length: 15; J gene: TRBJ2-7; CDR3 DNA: TGCGCCAGCAGTGATCGGTGGCAGGGGGCTGGAGAGCAGTACTTC; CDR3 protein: CASSDRWQGAGEQYF
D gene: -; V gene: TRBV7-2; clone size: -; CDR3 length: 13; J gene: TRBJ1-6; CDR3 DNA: TGTGCCAGCAGCTTACTGTATAATTCACCCCTCCACTTT; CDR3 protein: CASSLLYNSPLHF
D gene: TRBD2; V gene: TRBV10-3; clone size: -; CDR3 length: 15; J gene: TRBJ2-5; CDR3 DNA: TGTGCCATCAGTGCGTCGGGACTAAGACAAGAGACCCAGTACTTC; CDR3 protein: CAISASGLRQETQYF
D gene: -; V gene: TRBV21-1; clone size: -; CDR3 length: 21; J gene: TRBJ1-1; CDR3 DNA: TGTGCCAGCAGCAAAGGAACCCAGGGTTCCCGATACAACACAAAAAGCACTGAAGCTTTCTTT; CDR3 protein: CASSKGTQGSRYNTKSTEAFF
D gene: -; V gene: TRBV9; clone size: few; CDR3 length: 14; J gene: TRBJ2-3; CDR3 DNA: TGTGCCAGCAGCCCCGTGGCAGGGACAGATACGCAGTATTTT; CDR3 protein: CASSPVAGTDTQYF
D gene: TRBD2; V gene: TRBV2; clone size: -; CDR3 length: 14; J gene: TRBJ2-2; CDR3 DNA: TGTGCCACGTCTAGCGGGGGGAACACCGGGGAGCTGTTTTTT; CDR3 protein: CATSSGGNTGELFF
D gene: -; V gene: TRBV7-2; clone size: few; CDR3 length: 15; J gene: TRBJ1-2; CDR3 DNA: TGTGCCAGCAGCCCCTGGGAGGCCCCGGAGCATGGCTACACCTTC; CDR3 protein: CASSPWEAPEHGYTF
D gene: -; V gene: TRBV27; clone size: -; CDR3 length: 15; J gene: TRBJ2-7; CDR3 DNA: TGTGCCAGCAGTTTCGAGGGTACCTTGGCCTACGAGCAGTACTTC; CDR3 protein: CASSFEGTLAYEQYF
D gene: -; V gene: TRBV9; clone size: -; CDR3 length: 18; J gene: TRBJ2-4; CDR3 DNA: TGTGCCAGCAGCGTGTGGGCCAACTCTTCCCTAGCCAAAAACATTCAGTACTTC; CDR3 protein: CASSVWANSSLAKNIQYF
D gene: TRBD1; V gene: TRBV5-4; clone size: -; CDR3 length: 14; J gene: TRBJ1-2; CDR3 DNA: TGTGCCAGCAGCCACCGGGACAGGGGTGGTGGCTACACCTTC; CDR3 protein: CASSHRDRGGGYTF